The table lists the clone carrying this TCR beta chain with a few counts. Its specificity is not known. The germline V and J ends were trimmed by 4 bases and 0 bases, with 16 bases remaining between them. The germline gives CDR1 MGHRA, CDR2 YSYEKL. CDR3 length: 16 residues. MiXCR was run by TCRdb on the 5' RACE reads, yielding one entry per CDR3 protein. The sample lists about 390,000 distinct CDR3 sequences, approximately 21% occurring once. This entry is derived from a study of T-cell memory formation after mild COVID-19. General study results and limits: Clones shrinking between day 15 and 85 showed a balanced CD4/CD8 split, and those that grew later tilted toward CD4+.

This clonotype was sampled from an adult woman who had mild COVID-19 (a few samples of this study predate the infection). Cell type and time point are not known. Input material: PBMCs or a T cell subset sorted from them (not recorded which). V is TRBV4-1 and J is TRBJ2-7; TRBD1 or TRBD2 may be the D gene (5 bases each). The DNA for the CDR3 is TGCGCCAGCAGCCTGGCTCCGGGACCCACCTCCTACGAGCAGTACTTC. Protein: CASSLAPGPTSYEQYF.